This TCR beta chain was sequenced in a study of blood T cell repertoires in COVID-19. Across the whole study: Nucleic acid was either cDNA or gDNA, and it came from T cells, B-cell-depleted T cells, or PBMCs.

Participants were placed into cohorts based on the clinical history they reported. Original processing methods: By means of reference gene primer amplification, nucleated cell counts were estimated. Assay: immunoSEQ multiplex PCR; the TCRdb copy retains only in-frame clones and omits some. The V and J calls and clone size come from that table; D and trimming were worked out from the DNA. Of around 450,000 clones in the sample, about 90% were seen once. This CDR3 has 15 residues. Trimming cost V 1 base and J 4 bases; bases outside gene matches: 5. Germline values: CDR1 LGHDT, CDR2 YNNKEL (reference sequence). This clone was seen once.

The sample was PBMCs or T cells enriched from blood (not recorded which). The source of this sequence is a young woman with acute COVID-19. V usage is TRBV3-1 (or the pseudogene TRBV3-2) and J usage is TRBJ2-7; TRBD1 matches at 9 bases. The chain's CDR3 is CASSQVPGQGYEQYF. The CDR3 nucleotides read TGTGCCAGCAGCCAAGTACCGGGACAGGGATACGAGCAGTACTTC.